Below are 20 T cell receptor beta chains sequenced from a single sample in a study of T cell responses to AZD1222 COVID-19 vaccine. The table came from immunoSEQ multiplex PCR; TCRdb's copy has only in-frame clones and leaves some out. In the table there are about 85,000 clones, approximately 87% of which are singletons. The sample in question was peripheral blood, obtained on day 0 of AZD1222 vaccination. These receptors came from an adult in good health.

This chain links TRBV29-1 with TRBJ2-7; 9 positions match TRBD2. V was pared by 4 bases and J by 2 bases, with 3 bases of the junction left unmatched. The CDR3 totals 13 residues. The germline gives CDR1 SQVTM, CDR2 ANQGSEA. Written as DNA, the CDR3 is TGCAGCGTTGGGGGCGGGAGGGCCTACGAGCAGTACTTC. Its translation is CSVGGGRAYEQYF.

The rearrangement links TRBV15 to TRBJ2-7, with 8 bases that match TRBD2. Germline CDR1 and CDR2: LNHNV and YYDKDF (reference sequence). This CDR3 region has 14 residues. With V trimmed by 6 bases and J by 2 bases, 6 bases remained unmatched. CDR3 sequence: CATRRLAGTYEQYF. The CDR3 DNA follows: TGTGCCACCAGGCGATTAGCGGGGACCTACGAGCAGTACTTC.

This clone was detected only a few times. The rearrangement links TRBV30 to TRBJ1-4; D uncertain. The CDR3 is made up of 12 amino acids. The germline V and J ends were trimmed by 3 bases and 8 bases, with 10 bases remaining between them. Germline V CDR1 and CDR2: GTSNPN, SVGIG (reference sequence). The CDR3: CAWSKGGEKLFF. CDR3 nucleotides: TGTGCCTGGAGCAAAGGTGGAGAAAAACTGTTTTTT.

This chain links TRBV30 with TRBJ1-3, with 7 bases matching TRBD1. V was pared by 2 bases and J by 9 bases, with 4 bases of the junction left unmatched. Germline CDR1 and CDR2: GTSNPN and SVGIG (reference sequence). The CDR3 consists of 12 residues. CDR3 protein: CAWSQQGSTIYF. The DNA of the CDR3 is TGTGCCTGGAGTCAACAGGGGAGCACCATATATTTT.

For the CDR3, the DNA is TGTGCCAGCAGCGTAGCCCCCGGGACAGGGACCTACGAGCAGTACTTC. This codes for CASSVAPGTGTYEQYF. The J gene is TRBJ2-7, the V gene TRBV9; 9 bases are a match to TRBD1. Germline V gives CDR1 SGDLS, CDR2 YYNGEE. This CDR3 has 16 amino acids. With V trimmed by 0 bases and J by 2 bases, 6 bases remained unmatched.

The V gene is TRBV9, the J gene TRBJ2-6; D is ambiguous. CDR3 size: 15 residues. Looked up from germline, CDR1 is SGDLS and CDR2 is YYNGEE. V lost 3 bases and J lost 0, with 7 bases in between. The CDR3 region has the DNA TGTGCCAGCAGCGACTACAGCTCTGGGGCCAACGTCCTGACTTTC. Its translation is CASSDYSSGANVLTF.

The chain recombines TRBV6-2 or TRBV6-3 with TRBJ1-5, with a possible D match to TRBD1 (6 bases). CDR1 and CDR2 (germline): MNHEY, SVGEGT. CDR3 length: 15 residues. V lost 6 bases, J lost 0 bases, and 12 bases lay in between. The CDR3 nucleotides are TGTGCCAGCAGCCCGGACAGAGATAGCAATCAGCCCCAGCATTTT. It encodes CASSPDRDSNQPQHF.

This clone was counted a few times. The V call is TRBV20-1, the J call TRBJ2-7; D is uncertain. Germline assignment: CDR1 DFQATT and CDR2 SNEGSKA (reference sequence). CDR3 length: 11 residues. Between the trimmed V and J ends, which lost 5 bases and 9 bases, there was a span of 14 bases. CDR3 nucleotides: TGCAGTGCTGCCGGACCGAAGGGGCAGTACTTC. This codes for CSAAGPKGQYF.

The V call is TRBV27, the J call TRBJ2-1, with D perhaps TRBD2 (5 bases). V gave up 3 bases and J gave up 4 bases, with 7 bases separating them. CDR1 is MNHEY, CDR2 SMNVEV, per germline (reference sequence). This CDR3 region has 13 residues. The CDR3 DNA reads TGTGCCAGCAGTTTTCCGGGGTACAATGAGCAGTTCTTC. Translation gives CASSFPGYNEQFF.

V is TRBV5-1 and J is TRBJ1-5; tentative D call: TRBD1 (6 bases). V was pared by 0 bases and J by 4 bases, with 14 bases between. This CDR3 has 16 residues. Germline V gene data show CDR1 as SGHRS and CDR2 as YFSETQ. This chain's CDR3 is CASSLAGDTQNQPQHF. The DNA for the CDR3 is TGCGCCAGCAGCTTGGCGGGGGACACCCAAAATCAGCCCCAGCATTTT.

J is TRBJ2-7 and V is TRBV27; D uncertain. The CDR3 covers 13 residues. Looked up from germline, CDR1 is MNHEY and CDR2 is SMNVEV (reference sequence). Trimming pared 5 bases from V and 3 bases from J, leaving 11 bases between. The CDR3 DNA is TGTGCCAGCAGTCCCCAGCCGGTCTACGAGCAGTACTTC. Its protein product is CASSPQPVYEQYF.

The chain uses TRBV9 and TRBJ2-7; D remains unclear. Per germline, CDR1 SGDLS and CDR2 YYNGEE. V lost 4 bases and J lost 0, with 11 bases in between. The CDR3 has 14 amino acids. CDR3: CASSPHQNSYEQYF. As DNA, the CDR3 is TGTGCCAGCAGCCCCCACCAAAACTCCTACGAGCAGTACTTC.

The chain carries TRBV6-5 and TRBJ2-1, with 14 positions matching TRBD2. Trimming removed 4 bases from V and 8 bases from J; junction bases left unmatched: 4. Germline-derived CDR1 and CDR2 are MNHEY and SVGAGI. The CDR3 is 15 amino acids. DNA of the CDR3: TGTGCCAGCAGTTCAGGACTAGCGGGAGGAGATGAGCAGTTCTTC. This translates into CASSSGLAGGDEQFF.

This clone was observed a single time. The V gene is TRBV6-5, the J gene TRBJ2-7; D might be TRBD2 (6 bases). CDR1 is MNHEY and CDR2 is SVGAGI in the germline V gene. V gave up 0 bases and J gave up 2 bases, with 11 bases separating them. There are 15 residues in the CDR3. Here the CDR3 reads CASSYSWDSTYEQYF. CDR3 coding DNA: TGTGCCAGCAGTTACTCGTGGGACTCCACCTACGAGCAGTACTTC.

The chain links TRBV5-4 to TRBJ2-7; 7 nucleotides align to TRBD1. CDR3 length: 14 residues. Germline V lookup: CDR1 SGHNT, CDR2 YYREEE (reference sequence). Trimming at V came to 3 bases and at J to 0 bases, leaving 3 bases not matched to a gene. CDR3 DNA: TGTGCCAGCAGCTCGACAGGGAGCTCCTACGAGCAGTACTTC. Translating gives CASSSTGSSYEQYF.

The CDR3 DNA reads as TGTGCCAGTAGTAAGGCAGGATTGGTTAGCAATCAGCCCCAGCATTTT. It is translated as CASSKAGLVSNQPQHF. The chain recombines TRBV19 with TRBJ1-5; D is undetermined. The germline CDR1 and CDR2 sequences are LNHDA and SQIVND (reference sequence). The CDR3 is made up of 16 amino acids. The V end lost 4 bases, the J end lost 0 bases, and 13 bases lay between the germline ends.

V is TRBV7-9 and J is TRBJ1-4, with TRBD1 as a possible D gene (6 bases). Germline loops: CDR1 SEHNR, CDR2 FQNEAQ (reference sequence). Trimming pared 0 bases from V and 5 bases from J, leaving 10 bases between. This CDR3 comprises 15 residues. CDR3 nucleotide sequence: TGTGCCAGCAGCTTAGCGGGGGGGCCAAATGAAAAACTGTTTTTT. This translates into CASSLAGGPNEKLFF. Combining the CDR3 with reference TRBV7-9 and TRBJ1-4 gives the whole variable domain DTGVSQNPRHKITKRGQNVTFRCDPISEHNRLYWYRQTLGQGPEFLTYFQNEAQLEKSRLLSDRFSAERPKGSFSTLEIQRTEQGDSAMYLCASSLAGGPNEKLFFGSGTQLSVL.

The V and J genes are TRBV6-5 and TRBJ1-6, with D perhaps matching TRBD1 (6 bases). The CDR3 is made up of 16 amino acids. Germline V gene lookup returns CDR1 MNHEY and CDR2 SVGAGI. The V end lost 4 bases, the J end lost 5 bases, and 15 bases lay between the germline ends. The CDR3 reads CASSLIRDIHNSPLHF. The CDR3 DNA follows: TGTGCCAGCAGTTTAATCCGGGACATACATAATTCACCCCTCCACTTT.

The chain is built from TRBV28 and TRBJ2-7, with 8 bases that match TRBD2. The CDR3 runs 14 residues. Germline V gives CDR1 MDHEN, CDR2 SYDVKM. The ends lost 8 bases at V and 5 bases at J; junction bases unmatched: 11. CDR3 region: CASYGRAGGNEQYF. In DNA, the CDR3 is TGTGCCAGCTACGGGAGGGCCGGGGGGAACGAGCAGTACTTC. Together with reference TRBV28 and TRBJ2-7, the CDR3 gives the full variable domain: DVKVTQSSRYLVKRTGEKVFLECVQDMDHENMFWYRQDPGLGLRLIYFSYDVKMKEKGDIPEGYSVSREKKERFSLILESASTNQTSMYLCASYGRAGGNEQYFGPGTRLTVT.

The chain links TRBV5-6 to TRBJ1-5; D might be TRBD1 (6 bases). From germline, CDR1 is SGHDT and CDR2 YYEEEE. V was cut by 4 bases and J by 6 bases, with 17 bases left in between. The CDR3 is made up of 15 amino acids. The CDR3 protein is CASSRWGLSGQPQHF. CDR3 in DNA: TGTGCCAGCAGCCGATGGGGGCTGTCAGGTCAGCCCCAGCATTTT. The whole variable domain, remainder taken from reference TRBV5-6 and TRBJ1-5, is DAGVTQSPTHLIKTRGQQVTLRCSPKSGHDTVSWYQQALGQGPQFIFQYYEEEERQRGNFPDRFSGHQFPNYSSELNVNALLLGDSALYLCASSRWGLSGQPQHFGDGTRLSIL.